Detailed here is one T cell receptor (beta chain). The target of this receptor is not known. Base qualities are not at hand, and no much larger clone is one base apart. Looking up the germline V gene yields CDR1 SQVTM and CDR2 ANQGSEA. From the cysteine up to the phenylalanine, the CDR3 has a length of 11 residues. CDR3 DNA is the only sequence kept; it has 33 bases, read in frame from the first base. V is pared back by 5 bases and J by 5 bases, with 6 bases lying between the germline termini. This sample was taken from a study of neoadjuvant nivolumab and ipilimumab in lung cancer (dated by TCRdb to the early 2020s). Broadly, across the study: Nivolumab was administered intravenously at 3 mg/kg on days 1, 15 and 29, and in the combination arm ipilimumab 1 mg/kg was added on day 1 only. The major pathologic response (MPR) rate in the intention-to-treat population in each study arm was designated as the primary trial endpoint. The trial treated approximately 46 patients with operable NSCLC: some 23 were randomized to nivolumab monotherapy and 21 to nivolumab plus ipilimumab. The study compared TCR repertoires in pretherapy (baseline) peripheral blood with TCR repertoires in tumors resected at surgery after neoadjuvant immune checkpoint blockade. Matched pretherapy and resected tumor pairs were analyzed for seven patients: four treated with nivolumab and three with nivolumab plus ipilimumab.

The protocol used for the library was the immunoSEQ multiplex PCR assay. Under the source paper's analysis protocol: Repertoires were summarized by richness and clonality, and significantly expanded and contracted clones were identified between pre- and post-therapy samples. TCRdb obtained this table from immuneACCESS and retained in-frame rearrangements with V and J assigned. These tables miss some clones; where compared with another copy, unresolved V genes account for less than half of the shortfall, and the remainder is unexplained. That table furnishes V, J and clone size, whereas the DNA furnished D and trimming. This sample gives 7,500 to 9,000 clones in total; 84% of them show up just once. The top ten constitute about 8% of the sample. Results the study describes overall, beyond this receptor: A small number of samples was subjected to TCR sequencing. No significant correlation was found between TCR clonality and pathologic tumor regression, and only one major-pathologic-response sample was available for the clonality analysis. Pretherapy blood TCR richness correlated positively with richness in tumors resected after neoadjuvant therapy (Spearman R ~ 0.79). From pretherapy to surgery, tumor T-cell richness and clonality went up in three of three dual-therapy tumors, versus only two of four nivolumab-treated tumors. Resected tumors had greater TCR richness and clonality than tumor-adjacent uninvolved lung, and increases were observed in more dual-therapy-treated tumors.

The time point label of this sample denotes: at surgical resection after neoadjuvant nivolumab +/- ipilimumab. The samples were taken from NEOSTAR, a phase 2 randomized trial in operable NSCLC that tested neoadjuvant nivolumab or nivolumab plus ipilimumab, followed by surgery. The specimen comprised tumor tissue, sampled after neoadjuvant nivolumab, alone or with ipilimumab, at or shortly before surgery. This sequence originates from an adult with non-small cell lung cancer. This chain joins TRBV29-1 to TRBJ1-4; no D gene call is confident. The CDR3 has the sequence CSVTRNEKLFF. The nucleotide sequence is given as TGCAGCGTTACTAGGAATGAAAAACTGTTTTTT. This CDR3, with the reference TRBV29-1 and TRBJ1-4 proteins standing in past its ends, gives the full variable domain SAVISQKPSRDICQRGTSLTIQCQVDSQVTMMFWYRQQPGQSLTLIATANQGSEATYESGFVIDKFPISRPNLTFSTLTVSNMSPEDSSIYLCSVTRNEKLFFGSGTQLSVL.